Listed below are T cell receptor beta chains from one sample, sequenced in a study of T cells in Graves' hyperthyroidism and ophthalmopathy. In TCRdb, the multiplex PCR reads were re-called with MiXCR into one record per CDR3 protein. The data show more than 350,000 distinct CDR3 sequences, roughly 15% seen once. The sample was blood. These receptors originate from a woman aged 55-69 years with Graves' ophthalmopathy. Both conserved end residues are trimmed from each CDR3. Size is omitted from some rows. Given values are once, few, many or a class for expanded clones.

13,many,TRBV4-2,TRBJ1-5,ASSQVRGGNQPQH
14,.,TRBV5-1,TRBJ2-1,ASSLEGFGSPAEQF
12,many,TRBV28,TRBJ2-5,ASSRGRAGETQY
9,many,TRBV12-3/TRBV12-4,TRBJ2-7,ASSYRDEQY
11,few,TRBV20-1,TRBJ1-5,SARRTGRQPQH
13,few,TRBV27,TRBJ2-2,ASSAVAGVTGELF
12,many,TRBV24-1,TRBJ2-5,ATSDVDIPETQY
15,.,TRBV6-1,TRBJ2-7,ASRAGTGGLGSYEQY
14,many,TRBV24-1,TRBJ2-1,ATSDLRPSSSQEQF
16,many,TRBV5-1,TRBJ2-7,ASSFGTPTSLSSYEQY
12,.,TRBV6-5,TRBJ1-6,ASSYAEARSPLH
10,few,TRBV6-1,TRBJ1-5,ASSESKQPQH
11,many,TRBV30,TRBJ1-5,AWSGDVDQPQH
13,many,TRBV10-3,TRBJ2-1,AISPGGSGLNEQF
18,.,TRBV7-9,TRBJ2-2,ASSLAPEGLAGVNTGELF
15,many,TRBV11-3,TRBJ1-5,ASSLVMPGQGSQPQH